Listed here are 23 T cell receptor beta chains from one sample, sequenced in a study of blood T cell repertoires in COVID-19. TCRdb's table, derived via immunoSEQ multiplex PCR, lists solely in-frame clones and lacks some. Among about 220,000 clones listed, more than 80% were seen once. Specimen: peripheral blood. The receptors come from a man aged 25 to 40 who had recovered from COVID-19.

The rearrangement joins TRBV5-6 to TRBJ1-1; a weak D match, TRBD1 (5 bases). CDR3 length equals 14 residues. Germline CDR1 is SGHDT and CDR2 is YYEEEE. Trimming removed 4 bases from V and 8 bases from J, with 18 bases in between. The CDR3 DNA follows: TGTGCCAGCAGCCGTCTAAGGGGCCGTCAGGAAGCTTTCTTT. Translating gives CASSRLRGRQEAFF.

CDR3 region: CASSQPQDGGEPLHF. For the CDR3, the DNA is TGTGCCAGCAGCCAACCCCAGGACGGGGGGGAACCCCTCCACTTT. The J gene is TRBJ1-6, the V gene TRBV4-2; TRBD1 is a possible D gene (5 bases). V was pared by 2 bases and J by 12 bases, with 17 bases between. Germline CDR1 is LGHNA and CDR2 is YNFKEQ. The CDR3 runs 15 residues.

The chain recombines TRBV7-8 with TRBJ1-6; no reliable D call. CDR3 length: 16 amino acids. Between the trimmed V and J ends, which lost 5 bases and 9 bases, there was a span of 20 bases. In germline, CDR1 is SGHVS, CDR2 FQNEAQ. The CDR3 DNA sequence: TGTGCCAGCAGCCCACCACCCGGGGAGGTGGGTTCACCCCTCCACTTT. Amino acid sequence: CASSPPPGEVGSPLHF. The complete variable domain, with remaining parts taken from reference TRBV7-8 and TRBJ1-6, reads GAGVSQSPRYKVAKRGQDVALRCDPISGHVSLFWYQQALGQGPEFLTYFQNEAQLDKSGLPSDRFFAERPEGSVSTLKIQRTQQEDSAVYLCASSPPPGEVGSPLHFGNGTRLTVT.

CDR3 protein: CITQGLGTEAFF. Written as DNA, the CDR3 is TGCATCACCCAGGGGTTGGGCACTGAAGCTTTCTTT. This chain links TRBV29-1 with TRBJ1-1; a possible D gene is TRBD1 (6 bases). Germline V gene data show CDR1 as SQVTM and CDR2 as ANQGSEA. The CDR3 runs 12 residues.

CDR3 DNA: TGTGCCAGCAGTTACGCGGGGGCTAATGAAAAACTGTTTTTT. Its protein is CASSYAGANEKLFF. This rearrangement joins TRBV6-2 or TRBV6-3 to TRBJ1-4; possibly TRBD1 for D (5 bases). Germline CDR1 and CDR2: MNHEY and SVGEGT. The CDR3 has 14 residues. V dropped 2 bases and J dropped 3 bases, with 7 bases sitting between them.

The chain uses TRBV21-1 and TRBJ1-1; the table calls TRBD1, which could not be checked here. TRBV21-1 is classified as a pseudogene. This CDR3 comprises 19 residues. The CDR3 nucleotides read TGTGCCAGCAGCTCCTCCGCGGCCGGACAAAGGAAAGCCGACACTGAAGCTTTCTTT. This translates into CASSSSAAGQRKADTEAFF.

This clone has just one count. The rearrangement joins TRBV9 to TRBJ2-1; a possible D gene is TRBD1 (6 bases). Germline assignment: CDR1 SGDLS and CDR2 YYNGEE. This CDR3 has 15 amino acids. V was cut by 0 bases and J by 4 bases, with 11 bases left in between. For the CDR3, the DNA is TGTGCCAGCAGCGTAGGTGGACAGAGTTACAATGAGCAGTTCTTC. Its translation is CASSVGGQSYNEQFF.

The chain couples TRBV4-2 to TRBJ2-3; 8 nucleotides line up with TRBD2. Germline V gives CDR1 LGHNA, CDR2 YNFKEQ. The CDR3 loop spans 18 amino acids. J was trimmed by 3 bases and V by 0 bases; bases with no gene match: 11. The CDR3 DNA follows: TGTGCCAGCAGCCAAGATATCCGTACGGGGGGGCTGACAGATACGCAGTATTTT. Its translation is CASSQDIRTGGLTDTQYF.

The chain links TRBV4-2 to TRBJ1-1; D unresolved. The CDR3 has 12 residues. Trimming removed 4 bases from V and 8 bases from J, with 11 bases in between. CDR1 LGHNA and CDR2 YNFKEQ come from the germline V gene. CDR3 sequence (DNA): TGTGCCAGCAGCCCAGGAGGAATCGAAGCTTTCTTT. Its translation: CASSPGGIEAFF.

The chain has TRBV27 and TRBJ2-2; 12 bases match TRBD2. This CDR3 is 21 amino acids long. Unmatched junction bases numbered 17, after V lost 3 bases and J lost 3 bases. Germline V lookup: CDR1 MNHEY, CDR2 SMNVEV (reference sequence). The DNA of the CDR3 is TGTGCCAGCAGTTTCCCCCCTTCGACCCTCAGACTAGCGGGGGACACCGGGGAGCTGTTTTTT. Translated: CASSFPPSTLRLAGDTGELFF.

The CDR3 protein is CASSLVGQGANTEAFF. CDR3 nucleotide sequence: TGTGCCAGCAGTTTGGTAGGACAGGGGGCGAACACTGAAGCTTTCTTT. The J gene is TRBJ1-1, the V gene TRBV27; 11 bases map to TRBD1. CDR1 is MNHEY, CDR2 SMNVEV, per germline (reference sequence). This CDR3 has 16 residues. V lost 3 bases to trimming and J lost 1 base; unmatched junction nucleotides: 4.

The chain has TRBV10-1 and TRBJ2-7; TRBD2 is a possible D gene (5 bases). Germline CDR1 reads WNHNN; CDR2 reads SYGVQD (reference sequence). Between the trimmed V and J ends, which lost 4 bases and 0 bases, there was a span of 7 bases. CDR3 length equals 13 residues. CDR3 protein: CASSAGSSYEQYF. DNA for the CDR3: TGCGCCAGCAGTGCGGGAAGCTCCTACGAGCAGTACTTC.

Of note for this clone: The same CDR3 arises from other DNA sequences in this sample as well. The rearrangement uses TRBV6-5 and TRBJ1-1; 8 bases are a match to TRBD1. V gave up 5 bases and J gave up 8 bases; unmatched junction bases: 1. CDR1 is MNHEY and CDR2 is SVGAGI in the germline V gene. This CDR3 spans 11 amino acids. The CDR3 loop is CASSRTGEAFF. The CDR3 DNA reads TGTGCCAGCAGTCGGACAGGGGAAGCTTTCTTT.

This clone showed up many times. The CDR3 region is CASSLGQRSGELFF. The CDR3 region has the DNA TGTGCCAGCAGCTTAGGGCAGCGGTCCGGGGAGCTGTTTTTT. The rearrangement uses TRBV7-2 and TRBJ2-2; weak D call: TRBD2 (5 bases). With 1 base removed from V and 6 bases from J, the gap between germline ends came to 9 bases. This CDR3 is built from 14 residues. The germline CDR1 and CDR2 sequences are SGHTA and FQGNSA.

This chain links TRBV30 with TRBJ1-4; perhaps TRBD1 as D (6 bases). V lost 3 bases and J lost 8, with 19 bases in between. This CDR3 is 15 amino acids long. The V gene's germline CDR1 is GTSNPN and CDR2 SVGIG (reference sequence). CDR3 region: CAWSWGGARGEKLFF. CDR3 DNA sequence: TGTGCCTGGAGCTGGGGGGGGGCTCGAGGGGAAAAACTGTTTTTT.

The gene calls are TRBV7-8 and TRBJ2-3; D is ambiguous. The CDR3 consists of 11 residues. V was pared by 8 bases and J by 3 bases, with 6 bases between. The V gene's germline CDR1 is SGHVS and CDR2 FQNEAQ. CDR3 nucleotides: TGTGCCAGCTTCGGGACAGATACGCAGTATTTT. It yields the protein CASFGTDTQYF. Combining the CDR3 with reference TRBV7-8 and TRBJ2-3 gives the whole variable domain GAGVSQSPRYKVAKRGQDVALRCDPISGHVSLFWYQQALGQGPEFLTYFQNEAQLDKSGLPSDRFFAERPEGSVSTLKIQRTQQEDSAVYLCASFGTDTQYFGPGTRLTVL.

The chain links TRBV7-2 to TRBJ1-3, with a possible D match to TRBD1 (5 bases). This CDR3 has 16 amino acids. Germline-derived CDR1 and CDR2 are SGHTA and FQGNSA. V lost 5 bases to trimming and J lost 3 bases, with 17 bases between them. The CDR3 DNA reads TGTGCCAGCAGCCCGCGGGGCAGGGAGGTTGGAAACACCATATATTTT. It yields the protein CASSPRGREVGNTIYF.

V gene TRBV4-2 combines with J gene TRBJ2-7, with D possibly matching TRBD1 (5 bases). The CDR3 is 13 residues long. The V and J ends lost 4 bases and 0 bases respectively, with 7 bases between them. The germline V gene has CDR1 LGHNA and CDR2 YNFKEQ. This CDR3 is CASSPQGSYEQYF. The CDR3 DNA reads as TGTGCCAGCAGCCCGCAGGGCTCCTACGAGCAGTACTTC.

CDR3 protein: CASTWQFLSGNTIYF. DNA of the CDR3: TGTGCCAGCACATGGCAATTCCTCTCTGGAAACACCATATATTTT. The chain combines TRBV18 with TRBJ1-3, with no clear D. V lost 8 bases to trimming and J lost 0 bases, with 14 bases between them. This CDR3 spans 15 amino acids. Germline V gives CDR1 KGHSH, CDR2 LQKENI.

This clone was detected once. This rearrangement joins TRBV27 to TRBJ1-2; D uncertain. The CDR3 covers 14 residues. The germline CDR1 and CDR2 sequences are MNHEY and SMNVEV (reference sequence). V lost 2 bases to trimming and J lost 5 bases, with 12 bases between them. The CDR3, as DNA: TGTGCCAGCAGTTTAGACCGGGTACGATATGGCTACACCTTC. Its protein is CASSLDRVRYGYTF.

The genes are TRBV3-1 (or the pseudogene TRBV3-2) and TRBJ2-7, with D maybe TRBD1 (5 bases). Germline V gene sequence: CDR1 LGHDT, CDR2 YNNKEL (reference sequence). The CDR3 is 15 residues long. V was cut by 1 base and J by 2 bases, with 12 bases left in between. For the CDR3, the DNA is TGTGCCAGCAGCCAAGTCTTGGACATTCCCTACGAGCAGTACTTC. This sequence encodes CASSQVLDIPYEQYF.

V usage is TRBV7-6 and J usage is TRBJ1-4; D gene uncertain. The CDR3 runs 15 residues. The V end was cut by 5 bases, the J end by 4 bases, with 14 bases between. CDR1 is SGHVS and CDR2 is FNYEAQ in the germline V gene. The CDR3: CASSPNSIINEKLFF. The CDR3 DNA follows: TGTGCCAGCAGCCCAAACAGCATCATTAATGAAAAACTGTTTTTT.

Here the CDR3 DNA reads TGTGCCAGCAAACCTTGGAAGGCCAGGTCTTCCACAGATACGCAGTATTTT. Translated, it gives CASKPWKARSSTDTQYF. The chain combines TRBV7-9 with TRBJ2-3; no definite D call. The germline V gene has CDR1 SEHNR and CDR2 FQNEAQ (reference sequence). The CDR3 is 17 residues long. The V gene lost 7 bases and the J gene lost 2 bases, with 22 bases spanning the gap.